This is a list of T cell receptor beta chains from one sample in a study of blood T cell repertoires in COVID-19. The assay was immunoSEQ multiplex PCR, and TCRdb's table has in-frame clones only and misses some. The table has 95,000 to 150,000 clones, just under 80% seen once. Sequenced input: peripheral blood. These receptors were taken from a man in his 60s with active or convalescent COVID-19. CDR3s include the opening cysteine and the closing phenylalanine or tryptophan. A D gene is named only where the DNA matches it firmly. Not every row has a clone size; where given, it reads once, few, many or a size class.

d_gene	v_gene	j_gene	abundance	CDR3nt	CDR3aa
TRBD1	TRBV7-9	TRBJ2-7	.	TGTGCCAGCAGATCACAGGGGGGACACGAGCAGTACTTC	CASRSQGGHEQYF
.	TRBV12-3/TRBV12-4	TRBJ1-1	.	TGTGCCAGCAGCCTAATTGAAGCTTTCTTT	CASSLIEAFF
.	TRBV18	TRBJ2-5	.	TGTGCCAGCTCACCACCGGAGGCTAGCATGTCGACCCAGTACTTC	CASSPPEASMSTQYF
.	TRBV5-4	TRBJ1-1	.	TGTGCCAGCAGACCTGACAGTAGGAACACTGAAGCTTTCTTT	CASRPDSRNTEAFF
.	TRBV28	TRBJ1-3	.	TGTGCCAGCAGTTTTCTGGCAGGGGCTGGAAACACCATATATTTT	CASSFLAGAGNTIYF
.	TRBV5-4	TRBJ1-1	.	TGTGCCAGCAGCTCCCTGGGCAGGGGCGCCGACACTGAAGCTTTCTTT	CASSSLGRGADTEAFF
TRBD1	TRBV5-5	TRBJ2-2	.	TGTGCCAGCAGCTTGACAGGGGGAAGGTCCGGGGAGCTGTTTTTT	CASSLTGGRSGELFF
.	TRBV29-1	TRBJ2-7	.	TGCAGCGTGGGGGGACTGAGCTCCTACGAGCAGTACTTC	CSVGGLSSYEQYF
.	TRBV21-1	TRBJ2-1	.	TGTGCCAGCAAGACAGGGGATGGTGGCAATGAGCAGTTCTTC	CASKTGDGGNEQFF
TRBD2	TRBV11-2	TRBJ2-7	.	TGTGCCAGCAGCATGCTAGCGGGGAACCCCCAAGTCTACGAGCAGTACTTC	CASSMLAGNPQVYEQYF
.	TRBV6-2/TRBV6-3	TRBJ2-7	.	TGTGCCAGCAGTACCCTGTCCGAGGGCGGGCAGTACTTC	CASSTLSEGGQYF
TRBD1	TRBV2	TRBJ1-5	few	TGTGCCAGCAGTACCGGGACAGGAGGCAATCAGCCCCAGCATTTT	CASSTGTGGNQPQHF
TRBD1	TRBV19	TRBJ1-5	few	TGTGCCAGTAGTATACTTACAGGGGATAGCAATCAGCCCCAGCATTTT	CASSILTGDSNQPQHF
TRBD1	TRBV3-1/TRBV3-2	TRBJ2-7	.	TGTGCCAGCAGCCGTTGGGGACAGGGGTCCTACGAGCAGTACTTC	CASSRWGQGSYEQYF
TRBD1	TRBV27	TRBJ2-7	once	TGTGCCAGCAGCCCTTGGGACAGGGCGAGCTACGAGCAGTACTTC	CASSPWDRASYEQYF
TRBD1	TRBV5-6	TRBJ1-3	.	TGTGCCAGCAGCTCTCCGGGACAGTACTCTGGAAACACCATATATTTT	CASSSPGQYSGNTIYF
.	TRBV7-2	TRBJ2-7	.	TGTGCCAGCAGCTTAGGGCCGGGGGCCTACGAGCAGTACTTC	CASSLGPGAYEQYF
.	TRBV5-1	TRBJ2-5	.	TGCGCCAGCACCATTGGGGACAACCAAGAGACCCAGTACTTC	CASTIGDNQETQYF
.	TRBV2	TRBJ1-1	.	TGTGCCAACAAACTGACGGGGGGGAACACTGAAGCTTTCTTT	CANKLTGGNTEAFF
TRBD1	TRBV7-3	TRBJ2-1	.	TGTGCCAGCAGCTTATTCCAGGGGGCAGCATACAATGAGCAGTTCTTC	CASSLFQGAAYNEQFF
TRBD1	TRBV28	TRBJ2-1	.	TGTGCCACGGAACAGGGGAGGCAGTTCTTC	CATEQGRQFF
TRBD1	TRBV29-1	TRBJ1-5	.	TGCAGCGTGGCTGGGACAGGGTCGGATCAGCCCCAGCATTTT	CSVAGTGSDQPQHF
.	TRBV28	TRBJ1-6	.	TGTGCCAGCAACAACCAACAGGGCTGGTTATCACCCCTCCACTTT	CASNNQQGWLSPLHF
TRBD2	TRBV27	TRBJ2-4	.	TGTGCCAGCAGTTTATTAGCGGGAGCCAAAAACATTCAGTACTTC	CASSLLAGAKNIQYF
.	TRBV7-2	TRBJ1-3	many	TGTGCCAGCAGCTTCTTCTCTGGAAACACCATATATTTT	CASSFFSGNTIYF
.	TRBV27	TRBJ2-1	.	TGTGCCAGCAGTTTGCGAGAGGTAGCGGAGGAAGACAATGAGCAGTTCTTC	CASSLREVAEEDNEQFF
.	TRBV19	TRBJ2-1	few	TGTGCCAGTAGTATGGCAGGAAATGAGCAGTTCTTC	CASSMAGNEQFF
TRBD2	TRBV5-1	TRBJ2-1	.	TGCGCCAGCAGCCCCGGGACTAGTAACAATGAGCAGTTCTTC	CASSPGTSNNEQFF
.	TRBV28	TRBJ1-5	.	TGTGCCAGCAGATCAGGGTCATTGGATCAGCCCCAGCATTTT	CASRSGSLDQPQHF
TRBD1	TRBV18	TRBJ2-3	.	TGTGCCAGCTTGACAGGGGGCCTAAATACGCAGTATTTT	CASLTGGLNTQYF
.	TRBV25-1	TRBJ2-2	.	TGTGCCAGCGGACAAGGGGGGAACACCGGGGAGCTGTTTTTT	CASGQGGNTGELFF
TRBD1	TRBV4-2	TRBJ1-4	.	TGTGCCAGCAGCTACCGCCCTGGCGGGACAGTTAATGAAAAACTGTTTTTT	CASSYRPGGTVNEKLFF
.	TRBV7-3	TRBJ2-5	.	TGTGCCAGCAGCTTCGCTAGACAAGAGACCCAGTACTTC	CASSFARQETQYF
TRBD2	TRBV4-3	TRBJ2-2	.	TGCGCCAGCAGCCAAGGGACTAGCGGGAGCGCGAACACCGGGGAGCTGTTTTTT	CASSQGTSGSANTGELFF
.	TRBV11-2	TRBJ1-5	.	TGTGCCAGCAGCTTCCCAGACAATAGCAATCAGCCCCAGCATTTT	CASSFPDNSNQPQHF
TRBD2	TRBV5-4	TRBJ2-2	.	TGTGCCAGCAGCTTGGCGGGGGGGTCCGGGGAGCTGTTTTTT	CASSLAGGSGELFF
.	TRBV6-4	TRBJ2-1	few	TGTGCCAGCAGTGACGGGAACAGGATCAATGAGCAGTTCTTC	CASSDGNRINEQFF
.	TRBV6-1	TRBJ2-7	.	TGTGCCAGCAGTGAAGCGGTGGGAGGAGGAATGTACGAGCAGTACTTC	CASSEAVGGGMYEQYF